The following is a T cell receptor beta chain sequence with its context. The data are from a study of technical replicates of blood from a handful of donors. The assay was immunoSEQ multiplex PCR, and TCRdb's table has in-frame clones only and misses some. The profile shows roughly 60,000 clones, 86% of them singletons. CDR3 length equals 13 residues. Germline loops: CDR1 SGHKS, CDR2 YYEKEE (reference sequence). The V end was cut by 1 base, the J end by 1 base, with 5 bases between. The sequencing sample was made of PBMCs. The receptor comes from a human donor in good health. Some clones in this sample may be carry-over from other donors' samples. The chain combines TRBV5-5 with TRBJ1-1; D gene unclear. Here the CDR3 DNA reads TGTGCCAGCAGCTTGTCTCGGAACACTGAAGCTTTCTTT. Amino acids: CASSLSRNTEAFF.